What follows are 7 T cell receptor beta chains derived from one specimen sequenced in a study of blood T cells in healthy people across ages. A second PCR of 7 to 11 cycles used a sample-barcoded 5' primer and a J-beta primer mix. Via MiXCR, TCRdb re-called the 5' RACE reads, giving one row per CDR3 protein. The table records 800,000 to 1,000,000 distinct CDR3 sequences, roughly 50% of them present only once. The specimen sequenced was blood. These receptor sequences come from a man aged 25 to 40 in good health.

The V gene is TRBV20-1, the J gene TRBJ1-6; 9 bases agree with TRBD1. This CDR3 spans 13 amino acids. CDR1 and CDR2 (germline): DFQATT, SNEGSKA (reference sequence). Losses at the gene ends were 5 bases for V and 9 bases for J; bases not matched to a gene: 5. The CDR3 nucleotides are TGCAGTGCTGCCGGGACAGGGCGTTCACCCCTCCACTTT. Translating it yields CSAAGTGRSPLHF.

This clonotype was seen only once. CDR3 sequence: CASSQSAGTPNEQFF. The CDR3 bases are TGCGCCAGCAGCCAATCGGCCGGGACACCCAATGAGCAGTTCTTC. The rearrangement uses TRBV5-1 and TRBJ2-1; possibly TRBD1 for D (6 bases). CDR3 length: 15 residues. CDR1 is SGHRS, CDR2 YFSETQ, per germline. Trimming pared 4 bases from V and 6 bases from J, leaving 17 bases between.

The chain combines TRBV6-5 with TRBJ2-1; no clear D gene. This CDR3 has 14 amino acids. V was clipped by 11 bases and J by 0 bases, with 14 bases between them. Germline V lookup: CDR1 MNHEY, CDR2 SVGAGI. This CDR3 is CASRIRSSYNEQFF. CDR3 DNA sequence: TGTGCCTCCCGAATACGTAGCTCCTACAATGAGCAGTTCTTC.

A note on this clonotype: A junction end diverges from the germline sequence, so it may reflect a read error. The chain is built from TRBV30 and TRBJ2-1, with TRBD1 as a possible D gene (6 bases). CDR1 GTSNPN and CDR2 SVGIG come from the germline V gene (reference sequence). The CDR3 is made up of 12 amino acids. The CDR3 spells CAWRRRGNEQFF. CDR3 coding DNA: TGTGCTTGGAGACGTAGGGGGAATGAGCAGTTCTTC.

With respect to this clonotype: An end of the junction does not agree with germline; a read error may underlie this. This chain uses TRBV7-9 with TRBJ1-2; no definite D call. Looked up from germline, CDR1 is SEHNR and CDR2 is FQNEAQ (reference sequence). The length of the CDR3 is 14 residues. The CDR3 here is CGSSPSGRNYGYTF. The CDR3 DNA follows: TGTGGCAGCAGCCCTAGTGGACGGAACTATGGCTACACCTTC.

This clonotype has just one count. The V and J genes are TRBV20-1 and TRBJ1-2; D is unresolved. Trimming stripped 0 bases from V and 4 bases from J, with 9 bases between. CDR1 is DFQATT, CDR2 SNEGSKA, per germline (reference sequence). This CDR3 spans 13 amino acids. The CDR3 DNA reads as TGCAGTGCTAGAGATAGGTCCAGCTATGGCTACACCTTC. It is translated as CSARDRSSYGYTF.

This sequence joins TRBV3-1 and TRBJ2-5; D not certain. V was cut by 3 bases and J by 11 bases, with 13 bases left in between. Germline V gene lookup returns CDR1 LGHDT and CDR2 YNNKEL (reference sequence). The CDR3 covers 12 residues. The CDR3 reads CASSQSYNEQYF. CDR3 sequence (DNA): TGTGCCAGCAGCCAGAGCTACAATGAGCAGTACTTC.